This passage covers 5 T cell receptor beta chains from one sample sequenced in a study of shared clonotypes between healthy human individuals. Libraries were prepared by immunoSEQ multiplex PCR; TCRdb keeps only in-frame clonotypes and omits some of them. This table holds approximately 500,000 clones, roughly 79% found once. The sequenced sample was PBMCs. These TCRs come from a woman aged 40 to 50 in good health. Some clones in this sample may be carry-over from other donors' samples.

V gene TRBV4-3 combines with J gene TRBJ2-3; no definite D call. The V gene lost 0 bases and the J gene lost 3 bases, with 16 bases spanning the gap. The CDR3 runs to 17 residues. Germline V gene sequence: CDR1 LGHNA, CDR2 YSLEER. CDR3 nucleotide sequence: TGCGCCAGCAGCCAAGATCGACGCCGCAGGTGGACAGATACGCAGTATTTT. This gives the protein CASSQDRRRRWTDTQYF.

V is TRBV30 and J is TRBJ1-5, with D perhaps matching TRBD1 (6 bases). V lost 2 bases, J lost 7 bases, and 21 bases lay in between. The CDR3 has 16 amino acids. Germline CDR1 and CDR2: GTSNPN and SVGIG (reference sequence). The CDR3 nucleotides are TGTGCCTGGAGTAAAAACCTCAGGGGCCCTGGGCAGCCCCAGCATTTT. It codes for CAWSKNLRGPGQPQHF.

A word on this clone: A much larger clone lies a single base off, so this may be a read error. This chain connects TRBV7-9 to TRBJ2-1, with D unclear. This CDR3 comprises 12 residues. V lost 3 bases to trimming and J lost 3 bases, with 3 bases between them. The germline V gene has CDR1 SEHNR and CDR2 FQNEAQ (reference sequence). The CDR3 DNA reads TGTGCCAGCAGCTTTAGCTACAATGAGCAGTTCTTC. It specifies CASSFSYNEQFF.

The J gene is TRBJ2-3, the V gene TRBV6-1; perhaps TRBD2 as D (6 bases). The CDR3 is 14 residues long. Trimming left V 3 bases short and J 1 base short, with 8 bases between. Germline lookup yields CDR1 MNHNS and CDR2 SASEGT. The CDR3: CASSDPSGTDTQYF. The CDR3 nucleotides read TGTGCCAGCAGTGACCCTAGCGGCACAGATACGCAGTATTTT.

The chain employs TRBV28 and TRBJ2-5, with 7 nucleotides matching TRBD1. The J call may be incorrect, as the DNA end agrees better with TRBJ2-7. This CDR3 is 14 amino acids long. CDR1 and CDR2 (germline): MDHEN, SYDVKM. CDR3 in amino acids: CASSSHRGEHEQYF. CDR3 coding DNA: TGTGCCAGCAGTTCCCACAGGGGTGAACACGAGCAGTACTTC.